The clone carrying this T cell receptor (beta chain) has ten or more counts. The antigen is not known. This sample stems from a study of CD8 T cells in ankylosing spondylitis. Overall study findings and caveats: Roughly eight highly homologous variants made up a TCR beta motif, and this motif appeared characteristic of ankylosing spondylitis blood. Both synovial fluid and blood in reactive arthritis had previously been reported to carry some motif variants.

Each CDR3 protein is one row after TCRdb ran MiXCR on the 5' RACE reads. The table lists about 240,000 distinct CDR3 sequences, around 7.8% of them singletons. This CDR3 comprises 13 residues. V shed 4 bases, J shed 5 bases, and the junction held 4 bases outside the gene matches. Germline lookup yields CDR1 SGHRS and CDR2 YFSETQ. The specimen was blood, either unsorted or a sorted T cell fraction (not recorded which). This chain uses TRBV5-1 with TRBJ2-3; 7 positions match TRBD2. The sequence was collected from a male donor with ankylosing spondylitis or in good health (not recorded which). The CDR3 region has the DNA TGCGCCAGCAGCGGGAGGGGAGTAGATACGCAGTATTTT. Its translation is CASSGRGVDTQYF.